Reported below is one T cell receptor beta chain. Its specificity is unknown. The PCR contained 60 Vbeta and 13 Jbeta primers. The protocol was immunoSEQ multiplex PCR, while the TCRdb copy is restricted to in-frame clones and leaves out a portion. The sample yields 95,000 to 100,000 clones, approximately 74% seen once. Per the germline V gene, CDR1 is GTSNPN and CDR2 is SVGIG (reference sequence). The CDR3 extends over 14 amino acids. V lost 6 bases and J lost 3, with 15 bases in between. There were likely unrecorded immune exposures, though donors were nominally healthy when sampled. The data stem from a study of cytomegalovirus exposure and HLA in healthy donors. General observations from the study: Later examination showed HLA-associated TCR beta chains had greater clonal expansion than equally common others. For most TCR beta V segments, an earlier analysis put the productive rate at about 90% or about 30% of the time.

The chain recombines TRBV30 with TRBJ1-5; a weak D match, TRBD1 (5 bases). The receptor comes from a middle-aged woman in good health and CMV-seronegative. Specimen: PBMCs. The CDR3 sequence is CACSSGGINQPQHF. As DNA, the CDR3 is TGTGCCTGTTCTAGTGGGGGGATCAATCAGCCCCAGCATTTT.